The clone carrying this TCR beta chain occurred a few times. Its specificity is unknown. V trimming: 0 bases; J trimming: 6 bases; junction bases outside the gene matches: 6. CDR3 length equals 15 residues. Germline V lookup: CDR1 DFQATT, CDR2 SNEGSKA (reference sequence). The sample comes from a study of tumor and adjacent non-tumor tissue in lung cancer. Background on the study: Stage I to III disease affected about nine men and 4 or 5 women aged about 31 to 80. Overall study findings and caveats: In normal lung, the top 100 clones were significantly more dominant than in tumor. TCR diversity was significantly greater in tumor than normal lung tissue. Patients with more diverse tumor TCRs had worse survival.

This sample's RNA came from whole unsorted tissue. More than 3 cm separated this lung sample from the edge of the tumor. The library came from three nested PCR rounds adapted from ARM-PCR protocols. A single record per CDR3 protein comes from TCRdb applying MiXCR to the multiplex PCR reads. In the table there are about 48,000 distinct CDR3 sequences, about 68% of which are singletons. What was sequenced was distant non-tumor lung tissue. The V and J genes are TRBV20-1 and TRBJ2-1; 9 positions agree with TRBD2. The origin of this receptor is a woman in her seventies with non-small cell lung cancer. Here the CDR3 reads CSAREREGFSNEQFF. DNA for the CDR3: TGCAGTGCTAGAGAGCGGGAGGGCTTCTCCAATGAGCAGTTCTTC.